The rows below give T cell receptor beta chains drawn from one sample of a study of blood T cell repertoires in COVID-19. Only in-frame clones appear in the TCRdb table, and some are missing; sequencing was by immunoSEQ multiplex PCR. The sample shows under 350,000 clones, under 90% of them seen only once. The material sequenced was PBMCs or T cells enriched from blood (not recorded which). These receptors were taken from a woman between 40 and 55 years old who had recovered from COVID-19. Each CDR3 is given with its conserved first and last residue.

CDR3 length: 15
V gene: TRBV7-2
CDR3 protein: CASSFGTSNDNEQFF

CDR3 length: 15
V gene: TRBV7-9
CDR3 protein: CASSLGQAIGNTIYF

CDR3 length: 17
V gene: TRBV14
CDR3 protein: CASSQDLISGRKGEQFF

CDR3 length: 13
V gene: TRBV5-4
CDR3 protein: CASSSGTVYGYTF

CDR3 length: 15
V gene: TRBV9
CDR3 protein: CASSVDPQGRQPQHF

CDR3 length: 13
V gene: TRBV5-1
CDR3 protein: CASSGPQGNEQYF

CDR3 length: 13
V gene: TRBV11-1
CDR3 protein: CASSPNRGEKLFF

CDR3 length: 15
V gene: TRBV30
CDR3 protein: CAWNLGLLSFSIQYF

CDR3 length: 15
V gene: TRBV5-4
CDR3 protein: CASSPGTGGMHEQYF

CDR3 length: 17
V gene: TRBV2
CDR3 protein: CASSSWDRGKANYGYTF

CDR3 length: 16
V gene: TRBV3-1/TRBV3-2
CDR3 protein: CASSLTGHSGANVLTF

CDR3 length: 15
V gene: TRBV7-9
CDR3 protein: CASSKEVQGPYGYTF

CDR3 length: 13
V gene: TRBV6-5
CDR3 protein: CASSYSSDEKLFF

CDR3 length: 16
V gene: TRBV5-1
CDR3 protein: CASSLPTGINQETQYF

CDR3 length: 19
V gene: TRBV4-3
CDR3 protein: CASSQENILTSGFTDTQYF

CDR3 length: 14
V gene: TRBV7-8
CDR3 protein: CASSVPRRGEKLFF

CDR3 length: 14
V gene: TRBV5-1
CDR3 protein: CASSGLAGKGGQFF

CDR3 length: 17
V gene: TRBV11-2
CDR3 protein: CASSLDGGVSSYNEQFF

CDR3 length: 14
V gene: TRBV5-4
CDR3 protein: CASSFRGKRDTQYF

CDR3 length: 14
V gene: TRBV2
CDR3 protein: CASTWKGQGAEAFF

CDR3 length: 14
V gene: TRBV19
CDR3 protein: CASSMGALSGEQFF

CDR3 length: 14
V gene: TRBV15
CDR3 protein: CATSRVAGNYGYTF

CDR3 length: 13
V gene: TRBV6-5
CDR3 protein: CASRRQGSNEQFF

CDR3 length: 17
V gene: TRBV5-1
CDR3 protein: CASSLVLAGTSTDTQYF

CDR3 length: 15
V gene: TRBV15
CDR3 protein: CATSRDGQGRETQYF

CDR3 length: 15
V gene: TRBV7-2
CDR3 protein: CASSLVSGETYEQYF

CDR3 length: 16
V gene: TRBV9
CDR3 protein: CASSLGRDRGNQPQHF

CDR3 length: 13
V gene: TRBV11-2
CDR3 protein: CASSLGGAYGYTF

CDR3 length: 15
V gene: TRBV18
CDR3 protein: CASSQGQRENTEAFF

CDR3 length: 15
V gene: TRBV3-1/TRBV3-2
CDR3 protein: CASSQNLAGLWEQYF

CDR3 length: 16
V gene: TRBV29-1
CDR3 protein: CSVAGGYGQGDYGYTF

CDR3 length: 16
V gene: TRBV4-1
CDR3 protein: CASSQGSQRGSYEQYF

CDR3 length: 15
V gene: TRBV6-5
CDR3 protein: CASSYIQGIGQPQHF